This T cell receptor beta chain was sequenced for a study of identical twins. Regarding the study as a whole: It was cross-sectional statistical analysis, not following the same donors, that the conclusions relied on.

Trimming removed 5 bases from V and 2 bases from J; junction bases left unmatched: 3. Germline values: CDR1 MDHEN, CDR2 SYDVKM. This CDR3 comprises 14 residues. Only healthy Caucasians were enrolled as donors. Template switching added a universal primer binding site, and final cDNA carried unique molecular identifiers. Each CDR3 protein gets one entry after TCRdb re-called the 5' RACE reads with MiXCR. The sample lists around 490,000 distinct CDR3 sequences; roughly an eighth were seen once. This clonotype came up a few times. As yet, its antigen is unknown. Separately, the same data were catalogued under a study of yellow fever vaccine responses in identical twins. That study adds: Reportedly, the T cell response mounted by twins to vaccine seemed partly convergent, partly personalized.

The receptor was derived from a woman younger than 30 in good health. Sequencing was carried out using CD4+ T cells sorted from blood. The rearrangement joins TRBV28 to TRBJ2-7; TRBD2 matches 10 bases. The CDR3 region is CASSTAGGTYEQYF. The CDR3 DNA reads as TGTGCCAGCAGTACAGCGGGAGGGACCTACGAGCAGTACTTC.